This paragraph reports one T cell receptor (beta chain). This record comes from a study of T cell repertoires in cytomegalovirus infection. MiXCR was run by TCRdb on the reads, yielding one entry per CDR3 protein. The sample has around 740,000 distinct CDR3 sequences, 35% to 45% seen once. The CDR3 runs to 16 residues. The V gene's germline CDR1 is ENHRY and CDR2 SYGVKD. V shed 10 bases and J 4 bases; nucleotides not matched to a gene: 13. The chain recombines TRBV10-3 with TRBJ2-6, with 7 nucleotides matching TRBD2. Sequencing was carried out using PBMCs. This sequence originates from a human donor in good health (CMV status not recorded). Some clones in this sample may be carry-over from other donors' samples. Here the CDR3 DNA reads TGTGCCAATTCCCAGGGAGGGTTGGACGGGGCCAACGTCCTGACTTTC. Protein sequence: CANSQGGLDGANVLTF.